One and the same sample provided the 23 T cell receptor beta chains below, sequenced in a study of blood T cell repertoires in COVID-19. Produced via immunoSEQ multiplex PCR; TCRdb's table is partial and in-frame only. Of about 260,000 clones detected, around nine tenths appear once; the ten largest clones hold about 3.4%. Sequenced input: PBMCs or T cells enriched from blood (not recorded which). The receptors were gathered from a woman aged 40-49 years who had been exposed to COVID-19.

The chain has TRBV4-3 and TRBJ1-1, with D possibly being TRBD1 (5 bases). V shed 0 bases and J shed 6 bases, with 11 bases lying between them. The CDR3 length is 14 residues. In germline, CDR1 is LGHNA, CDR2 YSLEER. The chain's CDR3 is CASSQDGGGAEAFF. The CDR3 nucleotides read TGCGCCAGCAGCCAAGATGGTGGGGGGGCTGAAGCTTTCTTT.

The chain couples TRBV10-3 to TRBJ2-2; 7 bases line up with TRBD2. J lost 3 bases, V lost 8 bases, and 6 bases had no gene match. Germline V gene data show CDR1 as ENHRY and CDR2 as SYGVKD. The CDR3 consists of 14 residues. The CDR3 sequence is CAIRREGDTGELFF. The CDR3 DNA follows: TGTGCCATCCGGAGGGAGGGCGACACCGGGGAGCTGTTTTTT.

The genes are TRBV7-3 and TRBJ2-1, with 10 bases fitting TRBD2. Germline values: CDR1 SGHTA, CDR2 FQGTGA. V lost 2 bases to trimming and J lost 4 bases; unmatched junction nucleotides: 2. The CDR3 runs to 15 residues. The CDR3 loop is CASSLSLAGYNEQFF. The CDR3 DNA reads TGTGCCAGCAGCTTATCACTAGCGGGATACAATGAGCAGTTCTTC.

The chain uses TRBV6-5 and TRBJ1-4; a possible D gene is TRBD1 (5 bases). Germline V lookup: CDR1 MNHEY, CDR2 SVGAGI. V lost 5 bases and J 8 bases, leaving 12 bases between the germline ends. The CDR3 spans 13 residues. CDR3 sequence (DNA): TGTGCCAGCAGTCGGAGGGGTGGGGAAAAACTGTTTTTT. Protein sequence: CASSRRGGEKLFF.

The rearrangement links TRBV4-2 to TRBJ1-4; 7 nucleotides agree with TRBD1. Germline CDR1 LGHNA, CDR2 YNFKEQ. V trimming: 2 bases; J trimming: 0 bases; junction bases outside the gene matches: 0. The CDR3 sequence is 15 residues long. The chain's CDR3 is CASSQQGATNEKLFF. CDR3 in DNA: TGTGCCAGCAGCCAACAGGGGGCAACTAATGAAAAACTGTTTTTT.

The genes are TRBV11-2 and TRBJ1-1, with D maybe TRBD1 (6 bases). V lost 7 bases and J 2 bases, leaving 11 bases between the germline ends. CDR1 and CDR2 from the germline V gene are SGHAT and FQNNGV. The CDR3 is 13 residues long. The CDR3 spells CASNSGGNTEAFF. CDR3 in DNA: TGTGCCAGCAACTCGGGGGGCAACACTGAAGCTTTCTTT.

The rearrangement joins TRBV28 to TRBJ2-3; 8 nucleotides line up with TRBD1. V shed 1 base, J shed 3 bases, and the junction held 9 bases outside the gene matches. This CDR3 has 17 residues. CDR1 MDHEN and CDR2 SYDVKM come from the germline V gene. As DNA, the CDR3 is TGTGCCAGCAGTTTATCGGGGACAGGCCGATCGACAGATACGCAGTATTTT. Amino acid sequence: CASSLSGTGRSTDTQYF.

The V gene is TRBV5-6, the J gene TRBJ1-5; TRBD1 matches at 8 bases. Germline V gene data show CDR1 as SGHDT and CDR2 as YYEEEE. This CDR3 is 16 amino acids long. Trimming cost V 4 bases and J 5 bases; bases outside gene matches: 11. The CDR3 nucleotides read TGTGCCAGCAGCGCAAGAGCCGGGACAGGTGATCAGCCCCAGCATTTT. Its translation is CASSARAGTGDQPQHF.

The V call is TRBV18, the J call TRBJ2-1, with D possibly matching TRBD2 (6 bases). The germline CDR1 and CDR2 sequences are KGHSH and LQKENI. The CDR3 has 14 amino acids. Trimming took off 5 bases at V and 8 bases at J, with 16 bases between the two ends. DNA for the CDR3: TGTGCCAGCTCAATCGCGGGGAGTTGGGATGAGCAGTTCTTC. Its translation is CASSIAGSWDEQFF.

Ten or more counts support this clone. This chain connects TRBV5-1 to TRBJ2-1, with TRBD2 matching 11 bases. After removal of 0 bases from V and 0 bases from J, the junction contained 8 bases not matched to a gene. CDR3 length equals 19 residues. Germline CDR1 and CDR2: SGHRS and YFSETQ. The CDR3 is CASSLVRHSGGASYNEQFF. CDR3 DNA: TGCGCCAGCAGCTTGGTGAGGCATAGCGGGGGGGCCTCCTACAATGAGCAGTTCTTC.

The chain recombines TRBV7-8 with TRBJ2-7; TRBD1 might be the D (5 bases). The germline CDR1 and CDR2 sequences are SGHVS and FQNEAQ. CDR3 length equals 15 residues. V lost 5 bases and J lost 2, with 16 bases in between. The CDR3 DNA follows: TGTGCCAGCAGCCCCGGGCCACAGGAGACCTACGAGCAGTACTTC. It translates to CASSPGPQETYEQYF.

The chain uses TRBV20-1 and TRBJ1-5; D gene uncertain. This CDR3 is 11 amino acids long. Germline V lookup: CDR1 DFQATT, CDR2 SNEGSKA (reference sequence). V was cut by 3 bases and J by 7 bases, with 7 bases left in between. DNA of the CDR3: TGCAGTGCTAGTTCGGGGCAGCCCCAGCATTTT. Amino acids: CSASSGQPQHF.

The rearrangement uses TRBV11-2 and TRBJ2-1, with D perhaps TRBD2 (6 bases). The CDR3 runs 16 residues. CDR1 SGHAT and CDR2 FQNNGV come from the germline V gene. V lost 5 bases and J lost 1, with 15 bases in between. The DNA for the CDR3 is TGTGCCAGCAGCACCAGACAAGGAGGGTCCTACAATGAGCAGTTCTTC. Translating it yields CASSTRQGGSYNEQFF.

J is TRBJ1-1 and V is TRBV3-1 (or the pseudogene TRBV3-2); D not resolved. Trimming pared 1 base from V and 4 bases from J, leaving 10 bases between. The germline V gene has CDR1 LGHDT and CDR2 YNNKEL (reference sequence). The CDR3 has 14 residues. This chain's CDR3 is CASSQAGLTTEAFF. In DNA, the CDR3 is TGTGCCAGCAGCCAAGCCGGACTAACCACTGAAGCTTTCTTT.

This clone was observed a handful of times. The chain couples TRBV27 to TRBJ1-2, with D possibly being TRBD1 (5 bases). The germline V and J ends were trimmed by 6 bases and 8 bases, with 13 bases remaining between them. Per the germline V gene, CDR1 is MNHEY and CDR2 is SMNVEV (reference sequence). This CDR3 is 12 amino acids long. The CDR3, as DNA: TGTGCCAGCAGGGGGCCGGGTAGGGGCTACACCTTC. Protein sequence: CASRGPGRGYTF.

CDR3 DNA: TGTGCCAGCAGTGATGTCGCAGGGGACGGGATCTATGGCTACACCTTC. Its translation: CASSDVAGDGIYGYTF. This chain links TRBV2 with TRBJ1-2; possible D gene TRBD1, 6 bases. V was pared by 3 bases and J by 4 bases, with 18 bases between. CDR3 length: 16 residues. The germline V gene encodes CDR1 SNHLY and CDR2 FYNNEI.

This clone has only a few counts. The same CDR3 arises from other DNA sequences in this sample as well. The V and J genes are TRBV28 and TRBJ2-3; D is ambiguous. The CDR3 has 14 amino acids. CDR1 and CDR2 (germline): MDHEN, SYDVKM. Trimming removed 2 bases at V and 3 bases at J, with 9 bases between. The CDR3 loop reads CASSLNRATDTQYF. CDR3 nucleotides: TGTGCCAGCAGTTTAAACCGAGCAACAGATACGCAGTATTTT.

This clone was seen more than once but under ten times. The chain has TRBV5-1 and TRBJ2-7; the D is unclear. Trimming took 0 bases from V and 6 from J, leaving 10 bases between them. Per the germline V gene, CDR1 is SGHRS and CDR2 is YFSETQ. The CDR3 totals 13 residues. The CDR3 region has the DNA TGCGCCAGCAGCTTGGATTCCGTCTCCGAGCAGTACTTC. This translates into CASSLDSVSEQYF. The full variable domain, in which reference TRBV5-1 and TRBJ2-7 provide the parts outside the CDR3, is KAGVTQTPRYLIKTRGQQVTLSCSPISGHRSVSWYQQTPGQGLQFLFEYFSETQRNKGNFPGRFSGRQFSNSRSEMNVSTLELGDSALYLCASSLDSVSEQYFGPGTRLTVT.

The CDR3 spells CASSYGRIRETQYF. The CDR3 DNA reads as TGTGCCAGCAGTTACGGCAGGATTCGGGAGACCCAGTACTTC. The chain combines TRBV6-5 with TRBJ2-5; D is unclear. CDR1 and CDR2 (germline): MNHEY, SVGAGI. Deletions cut 2 bases from V and 5 bases from J, with 12 bases between. The CDR3 totals 14 residues.

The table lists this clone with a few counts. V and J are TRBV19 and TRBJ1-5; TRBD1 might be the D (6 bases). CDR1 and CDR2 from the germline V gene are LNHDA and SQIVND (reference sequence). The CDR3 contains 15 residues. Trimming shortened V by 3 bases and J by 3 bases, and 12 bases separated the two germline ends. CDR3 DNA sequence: TGTGCCAGTAGTATCGCACAGGGTATCAATCAGCCCCAGCATTTT. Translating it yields CASSIAQGINQPQHF.

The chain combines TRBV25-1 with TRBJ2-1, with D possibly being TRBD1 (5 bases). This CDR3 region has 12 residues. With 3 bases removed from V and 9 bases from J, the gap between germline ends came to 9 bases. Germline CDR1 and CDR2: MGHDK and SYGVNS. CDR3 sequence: CASSERRGEQFF. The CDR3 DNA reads TGTGCCAGCAGTGAGCGAAGGGGTGAGCAGTTCTTC.

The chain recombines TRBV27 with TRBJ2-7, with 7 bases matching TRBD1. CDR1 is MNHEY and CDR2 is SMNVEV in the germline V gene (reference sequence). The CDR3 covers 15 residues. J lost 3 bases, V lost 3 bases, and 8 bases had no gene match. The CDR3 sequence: CASSFLNRGDYEQYF. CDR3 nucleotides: TGTGCCAGCAGTTTCCTTAACAGGGGCGACTACGAGCAGTACTTC.

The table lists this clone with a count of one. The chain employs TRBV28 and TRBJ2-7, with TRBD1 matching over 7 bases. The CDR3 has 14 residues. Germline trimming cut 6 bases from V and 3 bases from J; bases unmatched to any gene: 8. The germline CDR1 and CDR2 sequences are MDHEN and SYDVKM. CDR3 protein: CASRVQGKVYEQYF. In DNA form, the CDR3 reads TGTGCCAGCAGGGTACAGGGGAAGGTCTACGAGCAGTACTTC.